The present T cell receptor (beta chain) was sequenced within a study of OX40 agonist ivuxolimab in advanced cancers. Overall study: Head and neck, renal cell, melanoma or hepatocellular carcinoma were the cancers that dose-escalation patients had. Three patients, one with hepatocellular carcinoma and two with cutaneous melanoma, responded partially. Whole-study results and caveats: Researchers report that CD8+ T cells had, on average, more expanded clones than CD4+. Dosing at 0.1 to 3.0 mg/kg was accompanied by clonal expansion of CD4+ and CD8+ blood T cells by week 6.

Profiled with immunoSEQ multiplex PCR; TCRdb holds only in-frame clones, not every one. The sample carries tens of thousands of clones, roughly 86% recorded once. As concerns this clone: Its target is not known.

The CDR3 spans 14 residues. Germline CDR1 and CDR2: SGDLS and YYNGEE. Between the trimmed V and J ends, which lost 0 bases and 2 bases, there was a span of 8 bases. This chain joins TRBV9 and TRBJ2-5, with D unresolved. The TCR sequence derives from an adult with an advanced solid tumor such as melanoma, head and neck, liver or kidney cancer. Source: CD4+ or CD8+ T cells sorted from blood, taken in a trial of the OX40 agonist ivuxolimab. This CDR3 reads CASSVAPEQETQYF. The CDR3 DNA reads TGTGCCAGCAGCGTAGCACCAGAACAAGAGACCCAGTACTTC. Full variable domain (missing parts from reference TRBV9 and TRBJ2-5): DSGVTQTPKHLITATGQRVTLRCSPRSGDLSVYWYQQSLDQGLQFLIQYYNGEERAKGNILERFSAQQFPDLHSELNLSSLELGDSALYFCASSVAPEQETQYFGPGTRLLVL.